This TCR beta chain was observed in a study of siplizumab effects on memory and regulatory T cells. General study points: Most proliferating CD4+ or CD8+ clones, roughly 75-97%, had no naive or memory assignment. The authors mapped only a minor fraction of alloreactive clones to unstimulated subsets. Proliferating Tregs from siplizumab cultures lacked functional confirmation of suppression.

TCRdb keeps only in-frame clones here, not all; method: immunoSEQ multiplex PCR. Of some 100,000 clones listed, 90% to 95% are singletons. V lost 6 bases and J 4 bases, leaving 10 bases between the germline ends. This CDR3 comprises 13 residues. Germline CDR1 MNHEY, CDR2 SVGAGI. Concerning this clone: Its specificity is not known. Within the sample, other DNA sequences also encode this same CDR3.

The V gene is TRBV6-5, the J gene TRBJ2-1; no clear D gene. Material: non-Treg CD4+ T cells sorted from blood. The sequence came from a human donor in good health. DNA of the CDR3: TGTGCCAGCAGCTCTAAGGGATACAATGAGCAGTTCTTC. Amino acids: CASSSKGYNEQFF.